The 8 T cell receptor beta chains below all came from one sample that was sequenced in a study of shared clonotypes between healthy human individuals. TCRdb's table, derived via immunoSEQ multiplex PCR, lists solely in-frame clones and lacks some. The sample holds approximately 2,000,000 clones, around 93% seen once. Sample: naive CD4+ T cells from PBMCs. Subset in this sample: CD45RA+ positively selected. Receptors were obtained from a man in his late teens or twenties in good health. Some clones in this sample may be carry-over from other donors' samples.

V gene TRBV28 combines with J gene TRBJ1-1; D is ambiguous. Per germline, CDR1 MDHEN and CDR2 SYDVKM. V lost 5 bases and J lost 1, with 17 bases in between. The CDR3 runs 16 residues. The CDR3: CASSPNPGPRNTEAFF. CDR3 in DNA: TGTGCCAGCAGTCCAAACCCGGGCCCCCGGAACACTGAAGCTTTCTTT.

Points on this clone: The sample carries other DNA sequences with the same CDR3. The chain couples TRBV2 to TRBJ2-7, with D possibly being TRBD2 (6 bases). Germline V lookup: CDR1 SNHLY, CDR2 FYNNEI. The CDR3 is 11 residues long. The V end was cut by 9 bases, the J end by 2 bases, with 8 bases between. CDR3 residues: CASSGAYEQYF. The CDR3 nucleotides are TGTGCCAGTTCGGGGGCCTACGAGCAGTACTTC.

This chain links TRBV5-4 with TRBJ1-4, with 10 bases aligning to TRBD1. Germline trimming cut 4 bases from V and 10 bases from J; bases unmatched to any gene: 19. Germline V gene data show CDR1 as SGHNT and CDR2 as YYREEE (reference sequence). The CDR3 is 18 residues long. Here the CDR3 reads CASSVKGGQGILVGKLFF. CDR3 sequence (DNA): TGTGCCAGCAGCGTCAAAGGGGGACAGGGGATACTCGTAGGAAAACTGTTTTTT.

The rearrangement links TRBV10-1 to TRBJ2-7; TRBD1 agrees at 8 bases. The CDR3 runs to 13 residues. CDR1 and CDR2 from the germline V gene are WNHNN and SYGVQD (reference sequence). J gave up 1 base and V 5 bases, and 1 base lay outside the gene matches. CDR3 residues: CASSQGASYEQYF. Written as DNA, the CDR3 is TGCGCCAGCAGTCAGGGGGCGTCCTACGAGCAGTACTTC.

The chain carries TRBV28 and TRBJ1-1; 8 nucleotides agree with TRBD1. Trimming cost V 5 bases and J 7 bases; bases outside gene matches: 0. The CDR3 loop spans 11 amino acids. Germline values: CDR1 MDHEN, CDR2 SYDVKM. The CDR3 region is CASSGQGEAFF. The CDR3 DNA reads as TGTGCCAGCAGTGGACAGGGTGAAGCTTTCTTT.

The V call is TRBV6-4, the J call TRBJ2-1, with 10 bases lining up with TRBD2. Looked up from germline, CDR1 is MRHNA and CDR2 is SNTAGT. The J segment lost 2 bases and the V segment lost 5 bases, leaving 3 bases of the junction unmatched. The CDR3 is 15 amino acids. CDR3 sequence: CASSKLAGAYNEQFF. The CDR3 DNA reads TGTGCCAGCAGTAAGCTAGCGGGAGCCTACAATGAGCAGTTCTTC.

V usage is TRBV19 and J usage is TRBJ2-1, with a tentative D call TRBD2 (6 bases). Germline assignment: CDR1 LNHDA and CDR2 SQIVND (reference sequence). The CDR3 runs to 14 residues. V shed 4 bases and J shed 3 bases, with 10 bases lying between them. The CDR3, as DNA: TGTGCCAGTAGTAGCGGGATGCACTACAATGAGCAGTTCTTC. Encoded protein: CASSSGMHYNEQFF. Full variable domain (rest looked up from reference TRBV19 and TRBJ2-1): DGGITQSPKYLFRKEGQNVTLSCEQNLNHDAMYWYRQDPGQGLRLIYYSQIVNDFQKGDIAEGYSVSREKKESFPLTVTSAQKNPTAFYLCASSSGMHYNEQFFGPGTRLTVL.

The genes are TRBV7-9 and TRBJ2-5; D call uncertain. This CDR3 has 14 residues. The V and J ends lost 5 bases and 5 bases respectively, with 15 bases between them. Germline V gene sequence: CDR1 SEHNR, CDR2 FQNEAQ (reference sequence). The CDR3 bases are TGTGCCAGCAGCATCAGGCTAAGTCCGGAGACCCAGTACTTC. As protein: CASSIRLSPETQYF.